This entry is about one T cell receptor beta chain. This clonotype was recorded at least ten times. Its antigen remains unidentified. No much larger clonotype is one base removed from it; base qualities were not supplied. The CDR3 runs 16 amino acids, cysteine and phenylalanine included. The sequence is cut down to CDR3 DNA, 48 bases in frame from base 1. Relative to germline, V is missing 7 bases and J is missing 7 bases, with 11 bases of the junction outside any gene match. CDR1 SGHTA and CDR2 FQGNSA were looked up in the germline V gene. The time point label, as the study defines it: before trial treatment. The donors came from RACIN, which was a single-arm phase I dose-escalation trial that paired nivolumab and ipilimumab with aspirin, low-dose cyclophosphamide and low-dose radiotherapy. Patients with advanced, TIL-negative solid tumors were considered eligible. This specimen belongs to a study of low-dose radiotherapy and immunotherapy resistance in tumors (dated by TCRdb to between 2020 and 2023). Looking at the study overall: Patients in Cohort 1 were given 0.5 Gy per fraction every 2 weeks, and the prescribed total PTV dose was 6.5 Gy. Starting on cycle 1 day 1, patients took 300 mg of aspirin by mouth once daily for four cycles. Patients were given nivolumab as a 240 mg flat dose every two weeks and ipilimumab at 1 mg/kg every six weeks, with both drugs delivered intravenously. Eight patients were included in the translational analysis: three from the first dose cohort and the first five from the second dose cohort. The trial did not randomize participants into treatment groups. Intravenous cyclophosphamide at 200 mg/m2 was administered every two weeks, one day ahead of each radiation and immunotherapy administration. For Cohort 2, the dose was 1 Gy per fraction given every two weeks, adding up to 13 Gy in total across 26 weeks.

First-strand cDNA was synthesized with Superscript III and a set of TRAV- and TRBV-specific primers, covering both TCRalpha and TCRbeta chains. TCRs were amplified for 20 to 25 PCR cycles with Phusion, using a constant-region primer paired with the adapter attached to the V primers. The isolated mRNA was amplified using the MessageAmp II aRNA Amplification Kit, with in vitro transcription performed for 15 to 20 hours at 37 degrees C. mRNA for TCR sequencing was isolated with the Dynabeads mRNA DIRECT Purification Kit. Indexed Illumina adapters were added in a second Phusion PCR of 25 cycles, after which AMPure XP beads were used to purify the products. Deep sequencing of TCRalpha and TCRbeta libraries was performed on an Illumina MiniSeq instrument. As for the authors' bioinformatics: Custom Perl scripts were used to pool TCR sequences that encoded the same protein, to remove out-of-frame sequences, and to calculate the abundance of each clonotype. TCR sequences supported by only a single read were excluded from analysis. Among the metrics used to describe the repertoires were Shannon entropy, Gini index, clonality, richness, and the frequency of TCRs shared between repertoires. TCRdb took the public reads, trimmed them with fastp at Q25, ran MiXCR for clone calling and kept in-frame beta chains. Every entry covers one CDR3 protein and lists the most common genes and DNA from its rows. TCRdb's processing, not the authors', yielded these V and J calls. The sample records more than 85,000 distinct CDR3 sequences, roughly 9% of which are singletons. The leading ten clones occupy around 0.96% of the sample.

The sample was PBMCs, taken before treatment. This TCR was recovered from a male donor with prostate cancer. The rearrangement combines TRBV7-2 with TRBJ2-1, with 12 bases matching TRBD2. The CDR3 is CASTRRTSGIGNEQFF. Read as DNA, the sequence is TGTGCCAGCACCCGAAGGACTAGCGGGATCGGGAATGAGCAGTTCTTC.